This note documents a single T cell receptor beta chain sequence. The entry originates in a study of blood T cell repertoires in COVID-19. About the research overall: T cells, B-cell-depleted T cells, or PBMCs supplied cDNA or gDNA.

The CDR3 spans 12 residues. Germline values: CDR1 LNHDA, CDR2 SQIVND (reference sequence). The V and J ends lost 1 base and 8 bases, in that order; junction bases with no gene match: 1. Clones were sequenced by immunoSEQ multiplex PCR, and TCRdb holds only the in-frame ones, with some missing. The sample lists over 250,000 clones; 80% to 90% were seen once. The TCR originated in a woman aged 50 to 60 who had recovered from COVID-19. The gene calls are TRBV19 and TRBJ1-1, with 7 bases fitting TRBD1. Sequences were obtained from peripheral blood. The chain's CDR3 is CASSIGDSEAFF. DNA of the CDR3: TGTGCCAGTAGTATAGGGGACAGCGAAGCTTTCTTT.